One and the same sample provided the 18 T cell receptor beta chains below, sequenced in a study of CD4+ T cells in melanoma. Clones were sequenced by immunoSEQ multiplex PCR, and TCRdb holds only the in-frame ones, with some missing. This table has around 100,000 clones, around 92% appearing once. The sample consisted of peripheral blood. These receptors were obtained from a human donor with melanoma.

The chain is built from TRBV27 and TRBJ1-1; no clear D gene. Germline values: CDR1 MNHEY, CDR2 SMNVEV (reference sequence). The CDR3 loop spans 15 amino acids. The germline V and J ends were trimmed by 5 bases and 0 bases, with 13 bases remaining between them. For the CDR3, the DNA is TGTGCCAGCAGTCTCCCAGGCGGCCTGAACACTGAAGCTTTCTTT. Its protein product is CASSLPGGLNTEAFF.

The rearrangement joins TRBV7-9 to TRBJ1-3; D unresolved. V lost 1 base, J lost 2 bases, and 6 bases lay in between. Germline V gene sequence: CDR1 SEHNR, CDR2 FQNEAQ (reference sequence). This CDR3 has 14 residues. The CDR3: CASSLDGAGNTIYF. The CDR3 DNA follows: TGTGCCAGCAGCTTAGACGGGGCTGGAAACACCATATATTTT.

The V gene is TRBV19, the J gene TRBJ1-5; D gene unclear. Between the trimmed V and J ends, which lost 5 bases and 11 bases, there was a span of 13 bases. There are 12 residues in the CDR3. CDR1 is LNHDA and CDR2 is SQIVND in the germline V gene (reference sequence). The CDR3: CASSGLAMAQHF. For the CDR3, the DNA is TGTGCCAGTAGTGGGCTCGCAATGGCCCAGCATTTT.

V is TRBV9 and J is TRBJ2-5; 8 bases agree with TRBD2. The length of the CDR3 is 15 residues. Looked up from germline, CDR1 is SGDLS and CDR2 is YYNGEE. Unmatched junction bases numbered 6, after V lost 0 bases and J lost 5 bases. CDR3 region: CASSVDSGSAETQYF. The CDR3 DNA sequence: TGTGCCAGCAGCGTAGACAGCGGGAGTGCGGAGACCCAGTACTTC.

V gene TRBV7-7 combines with J gene TRBJ2-5; D perhaps matches TRBD2 (5 bases). The CDR3 loop spans 12 amino acids. Germline values: CDR1 SSHAT, CDR2 FNYEAQ (reference sequence). Trimming removed 5 bases from V and 4 bases from J, with 8 bases in between. CDR3 nucleotide sequence: TGTGCCAGCAGCCGCGAGGGAGAGACCCAGTACTTC. Encoded protein: CASSREGETQYF.

The chain has TRBV7-6 and TRBJ2-3, with 7 bases lining up with TRBD2. Germline CDR1 is SGHVS and CDR2 is FNYEAQ. CDR3 length: 16 residues. The trim removed 1 base at V and 5 bases at J, leaving 9 bases unmatched. The CDR3 sequence: CASSLGGGSSGDTQYF. For the CDR3, the DNA is TGTGCCAGCAGCTTAGGTGGCGGGAGCTCAGGAGATACGCAGTATTTT.

V gene TRBV7-3 combines with J gene TRBJ2-5, with a weak D call TRBD2 (7 bases). V lost 5 bases and J 2 bases, leaving 15 bases between the germline ends. CDR3 size: 15 residues. Germline CDR1 and CDR2: SGHTA and FQGTGA. In nucleotides, the CDR3 is TGTGCCAGCAGCCTCCAAGGGGGAGGGCAAGAGACCCAGTACTTC. It specifies CASSLQGGGQETQYF.

This clone came up once. The genes are TRBV9 and TRBJ2-7; D possibly corresponds to TRBD1 (7 bases). V lost 4 bases to trimming and J lost 6 bases, with 17 bases between them. The germline CDR1 and CDR2 sequences are SGDLS and YYNGEE. The CDR3 covers 14 residues. The CDR3 DNA sequence: TGTGCCAGCAGCCCATCAGGAGGGGGCCTCGAGCAGTACTTC. Its protein is CASSPSGGGLEQYF.

The DNA of the CDR3 is TGTGCCAGTAGTCCTCGTAGGGGCTGGGATTTCACCTCTTACTACTCTGGAAACACCATATATTTT. It translates to CASSPRRGWDFTSYYSGNTIYF. J is TRBJ1-3 and V is TRBV19, with a possible D match to TRBD1 (5 bases). Trimming shortened V by 5 bases and J by 0 bases, and 32 bases separated the two germline ends. The CDR3 length is 22 residues. The germline V gene has CDR1 LNHDA and CDR2 SQIVND (reference sequence). Filled out from reference TRBV19 and TRBJ1-3, the complete variable domain reads DGGITQSPKYLFRKEGQNVTLSCEQNLNHDAMYWYRQDPGQGLRLIYYSQIVNDFQKGDIAEGYSVSREKKESFPLTVTSAQKNPTAFYLCASSPRRGWDFTSYYSGNTIYFGEGSWLTVV.

The chain couples TRBV6-1 to TRBJ2-5; no clear D. The ends were cut back, 6 bases at V and 4 bases at J, with 15 bases in the middle. The CDR3 has 14 residues. Germline CDR1 is MNHNS and CDR2 is SASEGT. The CDR3 is CASSLLPLGETQYF. The CDR3 DNA follows: TGTGCCAGCAGCCTACTACCCCTGGGAGAGACCCAGTACTTC.

The chain carries TRBV4-3 and TRBJ1-3; D gene ambiguous. Germline values: CDR1 LGHNA, CDR2 YSLEER. Trimming took off 1 base at V and 0 bases at J, with 22 bases between the two ends. The CDR3 runs to 20 residues. Here the CDR3 DNA reads TGCGCCAGCAGCCAAGCCTTAGACGTTGATGGGCGATACTCTGGAAACACCATATATTTT. Amino acid sequence: CASSQALDVDGRYSGNTIYF.

The chain is built from TRBV14 and TRBJ2-3; 7 nucleotides match TRBD2. Trimming at V came to 2 bases and at J to 2 bases, leaving 7 bases not matched to a gene. The germline CDR1 and CDR2 sequences are SGHDN and FVKESK. The CDR3 consists of 16 residues. In DNA, the CDR3 is TGTGCCAGCAGCCAAAAGAGCGGGAAGGCCACAGATACGCAGTATTTT. Translation gives CASSQKSGKATDTQYF.

This chain connects TRBV7-2 to TRBJ2-2; D is possibly TRBD1 or TRBD2 (7 bases each). V was cut by 4 bases and J by 0 bases, with 12 bases left in between. Germline CDR1 reads SGHTA; CDR2 reads FQGNSA. The length of the CDR3 is 16 residues. The DNA of the CDR3 is TGTGCCAGCAGCTCCAGGGGGGGATCGAACACCGGGGAGCTGTTTTTT. As protein: CASSSRGGSNTGELFF.

The rearrangement joins TRBV2 to TRBJ2-1, with a possible D match to TRBD2 (5 bases). There are 11 residues in the CDR3. CDR1 and CDR2 (germline): SNHLY, FYNNEI. V was shortened by 6 bases and J by 7 bases, with 7 bases between the two germline ends. CDR3: CASRDWNEQFF. CDR3 coding DNA: TGTGCCAGCAGGGACTGGAATGAGCAGTTCTTC.

This chain uses TRBV2 with TRBJ2-7, with 11 bases fitting TRBD1. The CDR3 spans 14 residues. CDR1 SNHLY and CDR2 FYNNEI come from the germline V gene. J lost 3 bases, V lost 6 bases, and 4 bases had no gene match. Here the CDR3 reads CASRPGTGGYEQYF. In DNA form, the CDR3 reads TGTGCCAGCAGACCCGGGACAGGGGGCTACGAGCAGTACTTC.

This chain uses TRBV29-1 with TRBJ2-1; D possibly corresponds to TRBD2 (6 bases). V lost 5 bases and J 4 bases, leaving 12 bases between the germline ends. From germline, CDR1 is SQVTM and CDR2 ANQGSEA. The CDR3 loop spans 13 amino acids. The DNA of the CDR3 is TGCAGCGTTTGGGACGCGGGGTACAATGAGCAGTTCTTC. Translating gives CSVWDAGYNEQFF.

The J gene is TRBJ2-3, the V gene TRBV6-5, with TRBD1 as a possible D gene (5 bases). The CDR3 totals 15 residues. Per germline, CDR1 MNHEY and CDR2 SVGAGI. The ends were cut back, 4 bases at V and 6 bases at J, with 17 bases in the middle. Here the CDR3 DNA reads TGTGCCAGCAGTTCCAGCGTACTGGGGCAGGATACGCAGTATTTT. Translated: CASSSSVLGQDTQYF.

CDR3 nucleotide sequence: TGTGCCAGCAGCTCCGGGACAGCATACCAAGAGACCCAGTACTTC. Its translation is CASSSGTAYQETQYF. The chain uses TRBV7-9 and TRBJ2-5; 7 bases agree with TRBD1. The CDR3 totals 15 residues. With 4 bases clipped from V and 0 bases from J, the junction kept 5 bases outside the gene matches. Germline assignment: CDR1 SEHNR and CDR2 FQNEAQ (reference sequence).